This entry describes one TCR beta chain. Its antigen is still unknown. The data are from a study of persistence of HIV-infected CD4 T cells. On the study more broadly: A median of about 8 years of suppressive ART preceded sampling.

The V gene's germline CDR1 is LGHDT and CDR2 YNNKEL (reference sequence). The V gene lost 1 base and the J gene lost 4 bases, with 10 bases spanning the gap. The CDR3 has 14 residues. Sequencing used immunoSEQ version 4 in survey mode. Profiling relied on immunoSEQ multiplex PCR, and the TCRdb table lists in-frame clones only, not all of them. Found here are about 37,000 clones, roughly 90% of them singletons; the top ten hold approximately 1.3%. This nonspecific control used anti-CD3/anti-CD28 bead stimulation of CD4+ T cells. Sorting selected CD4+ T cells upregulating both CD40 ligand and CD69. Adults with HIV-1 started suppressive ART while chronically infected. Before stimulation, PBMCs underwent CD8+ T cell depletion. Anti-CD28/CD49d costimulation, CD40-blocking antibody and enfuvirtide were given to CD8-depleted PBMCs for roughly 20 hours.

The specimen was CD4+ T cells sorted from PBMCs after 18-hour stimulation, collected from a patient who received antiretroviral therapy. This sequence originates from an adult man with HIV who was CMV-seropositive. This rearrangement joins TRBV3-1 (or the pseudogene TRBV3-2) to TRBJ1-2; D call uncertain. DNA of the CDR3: TGTGCCAGCAGCCAAGGACTTTCCCCCTATGGCTACACCTTC. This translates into CASSQGLSPYGYTF.